Sequencing of this TCR beta chain was carried out in a study of control samples from healthy donors and cancer patients. Some clones are missing from TCRdb's copy, which holds only in-frame ones; the method was immunoSEQ multiplex PCR. The data contain approximately 59,000 clones, over 75% of them singletons. As regards this clone: A junction end diverges from the germline sequence, so it may reflect a read error.

The CDR3 is 11 residues long. Per the germline V gene, CDR1 is MNHEY and CDR2 is SVGAGI. The chain carries TRBV6-5 and TRBJ1-2; no clear D. This receptor was taken from a woman aged 60-75 years with lung cancer. The sequenced sample consisted of PBMCs. The CDR3: CASSNSEGYTF. CDR3 in DNA: TGTGCCAGCAGTAACTCCGAGGGCTACACCTTC.